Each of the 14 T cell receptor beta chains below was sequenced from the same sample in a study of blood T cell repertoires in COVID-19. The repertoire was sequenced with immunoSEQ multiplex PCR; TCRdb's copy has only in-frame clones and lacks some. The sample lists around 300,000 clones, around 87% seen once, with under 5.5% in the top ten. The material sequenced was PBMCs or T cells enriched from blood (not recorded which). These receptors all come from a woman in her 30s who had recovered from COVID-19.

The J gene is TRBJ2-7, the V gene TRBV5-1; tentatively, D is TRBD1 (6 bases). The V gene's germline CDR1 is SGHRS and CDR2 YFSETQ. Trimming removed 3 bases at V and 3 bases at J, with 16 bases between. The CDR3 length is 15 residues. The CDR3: CASSSRSGDGYEQYF. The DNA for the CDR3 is TGCGCCAGCAGCTCCCGATCAGGGGACGGCTACGAGCAGTACTTC.

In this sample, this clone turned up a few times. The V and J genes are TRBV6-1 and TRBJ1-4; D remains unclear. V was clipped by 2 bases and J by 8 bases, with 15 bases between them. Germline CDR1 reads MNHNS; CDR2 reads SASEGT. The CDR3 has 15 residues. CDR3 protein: CASSERVFGWEKLFF. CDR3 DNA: TGTGCCAGCAGTGAAAGAGTCTTCGGTTGGGAAAAACTGTTTTTT.

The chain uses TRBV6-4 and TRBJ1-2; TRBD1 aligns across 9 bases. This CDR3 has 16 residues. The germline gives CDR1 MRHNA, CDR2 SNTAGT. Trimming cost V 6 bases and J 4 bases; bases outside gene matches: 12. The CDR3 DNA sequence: TGTGCCAGCAGCGGGCCCACGACAGGGGGTATCTATGGCTACACCTTC. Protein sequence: CASSGPTTGGIYGYTF.

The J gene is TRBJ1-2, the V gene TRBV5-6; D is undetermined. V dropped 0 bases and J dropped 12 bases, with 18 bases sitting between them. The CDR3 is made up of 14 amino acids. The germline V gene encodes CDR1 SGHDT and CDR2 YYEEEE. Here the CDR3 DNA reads TGTGCCAGCAGCTTGGGACCTACCTCCTCTAGCAACACCTTC. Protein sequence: CASSLGPTSSSNTF.

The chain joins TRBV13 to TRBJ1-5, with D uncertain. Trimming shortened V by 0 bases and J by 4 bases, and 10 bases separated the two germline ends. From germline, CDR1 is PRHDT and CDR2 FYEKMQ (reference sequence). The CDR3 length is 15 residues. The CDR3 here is CASSLGAALNQPQHF. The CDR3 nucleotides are TGTGCCAGCAGCTTAGGGGCAGCGCTAAATCAGCCCCAGCATTTT.

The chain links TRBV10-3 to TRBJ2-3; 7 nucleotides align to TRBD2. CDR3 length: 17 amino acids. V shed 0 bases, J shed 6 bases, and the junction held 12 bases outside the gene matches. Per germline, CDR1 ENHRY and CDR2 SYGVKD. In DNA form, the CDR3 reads TGTGCCATCAGTGAGTCGGCTAGCGGTGTTACTAGTGATACGCAGTATTTT. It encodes CAISESASGVTSDTQYF.

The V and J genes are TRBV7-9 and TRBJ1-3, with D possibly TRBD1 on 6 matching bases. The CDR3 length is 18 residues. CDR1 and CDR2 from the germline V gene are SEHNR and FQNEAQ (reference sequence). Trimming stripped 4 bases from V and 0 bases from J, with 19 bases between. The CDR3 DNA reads TGTGCCAGCAGCTCCTCCCTGGCAGGGGCACGCTCTGGAAACACCATATATTTT. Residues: CASSSSLAGARSGNTIYF.

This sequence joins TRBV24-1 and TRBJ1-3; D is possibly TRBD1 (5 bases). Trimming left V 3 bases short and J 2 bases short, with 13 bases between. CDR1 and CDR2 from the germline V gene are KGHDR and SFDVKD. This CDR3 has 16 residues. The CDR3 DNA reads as TGTGCCACCAGTGATGCGACAGCGGGGGCTGGAAACACCATATATTTT. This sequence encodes CATSDATAGAGNTIYF.

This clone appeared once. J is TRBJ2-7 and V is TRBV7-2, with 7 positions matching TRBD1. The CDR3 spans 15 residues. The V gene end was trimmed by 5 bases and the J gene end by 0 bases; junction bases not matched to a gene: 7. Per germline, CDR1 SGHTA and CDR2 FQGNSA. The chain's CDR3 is CASSPRQGPSYEQYF. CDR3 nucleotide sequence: TGTGCCAGCAGCCCCAGACAGGGACCCTCCTACGAGCAGTACTTC. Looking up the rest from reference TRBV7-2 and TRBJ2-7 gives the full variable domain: GAGVSQSPSNKVTEKGKDVELRCDPISGHTALYWYRQSLGQGLEFLIYFQGNSAPDKSGLPSDRFSAERTGGSVSTLTIQRTQQEDSAVYLCASSPRQGPSYEQYFGPGTRLTVT.

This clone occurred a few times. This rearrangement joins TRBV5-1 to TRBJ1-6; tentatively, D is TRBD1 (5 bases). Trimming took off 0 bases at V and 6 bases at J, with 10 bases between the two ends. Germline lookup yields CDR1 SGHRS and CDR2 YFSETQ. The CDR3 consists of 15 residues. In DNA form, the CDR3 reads TGCGCCAGCAGCTTGGATCGGGGGTCTAATTCACCCCTCCACTTT. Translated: CASSLDRGSNSPLHF.

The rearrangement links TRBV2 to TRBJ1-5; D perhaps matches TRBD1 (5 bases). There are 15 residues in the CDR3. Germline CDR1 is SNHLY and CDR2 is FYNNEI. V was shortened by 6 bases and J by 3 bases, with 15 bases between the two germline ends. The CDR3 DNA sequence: TGTGCCAGCAGCTCTTCGGGGGGGTCCAATCAGCCCCAGCATTTT. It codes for CASSSSGGSNQPQHF.

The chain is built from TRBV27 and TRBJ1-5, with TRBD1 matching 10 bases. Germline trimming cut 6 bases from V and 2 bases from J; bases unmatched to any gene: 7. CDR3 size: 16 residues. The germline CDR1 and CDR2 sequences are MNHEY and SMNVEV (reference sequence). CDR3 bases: TGTGCCAGCAGAAGACAGGGGGCGTTAGGCAATCAGCCCCAGCATTTT. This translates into CASRRQGALGNQPQHF.

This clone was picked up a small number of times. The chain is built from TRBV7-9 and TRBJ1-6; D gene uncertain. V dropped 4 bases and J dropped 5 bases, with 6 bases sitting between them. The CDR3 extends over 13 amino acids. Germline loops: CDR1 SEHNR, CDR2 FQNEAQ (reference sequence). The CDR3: CASSSLDNSPLHF. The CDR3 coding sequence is TGTGCCAGCAGCTCCCTAGATAATTCACCCCTCCACTTT.

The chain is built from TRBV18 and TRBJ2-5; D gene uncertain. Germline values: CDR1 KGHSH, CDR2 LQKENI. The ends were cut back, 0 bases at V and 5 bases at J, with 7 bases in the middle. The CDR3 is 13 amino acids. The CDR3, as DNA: TGTGCCAGCTCACCACCGAGTTGGGAGACCCAGTACTTC. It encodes CASSPPSWETQYF.